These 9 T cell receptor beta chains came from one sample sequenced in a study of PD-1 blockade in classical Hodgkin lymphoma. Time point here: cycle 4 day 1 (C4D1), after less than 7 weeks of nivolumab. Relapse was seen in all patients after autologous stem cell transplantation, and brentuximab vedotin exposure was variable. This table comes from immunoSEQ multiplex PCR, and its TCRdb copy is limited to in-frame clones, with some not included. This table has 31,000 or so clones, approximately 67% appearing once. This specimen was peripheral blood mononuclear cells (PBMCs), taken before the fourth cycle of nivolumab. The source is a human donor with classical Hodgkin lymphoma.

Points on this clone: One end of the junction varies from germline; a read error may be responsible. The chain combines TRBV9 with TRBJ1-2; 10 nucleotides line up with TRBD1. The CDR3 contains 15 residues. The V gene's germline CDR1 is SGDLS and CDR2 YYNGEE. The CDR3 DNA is TGTGCCAGCAGCCCAGGACAGGGGGTTAACTATGGCCACACCTTC. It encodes CASSPGQGVNYGHTF.

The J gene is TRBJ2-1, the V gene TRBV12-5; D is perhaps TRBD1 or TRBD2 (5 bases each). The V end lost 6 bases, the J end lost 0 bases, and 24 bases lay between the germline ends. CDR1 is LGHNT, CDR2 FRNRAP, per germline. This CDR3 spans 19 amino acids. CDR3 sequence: CASGRTHRPGPHSYNEQFF. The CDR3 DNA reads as TGTGCTAGTGGCCGTACCCACCGACCGGGACCGCACTCCTACAATGAGCAGTTCTTC.

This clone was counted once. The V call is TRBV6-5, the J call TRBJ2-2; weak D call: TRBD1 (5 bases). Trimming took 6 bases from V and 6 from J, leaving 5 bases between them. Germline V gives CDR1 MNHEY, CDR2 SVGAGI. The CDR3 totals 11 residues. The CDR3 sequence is CASRTAGELFF. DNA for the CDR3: TGTGCCAGCAGGACAGCCGGGGAGCTGTTTTTT.

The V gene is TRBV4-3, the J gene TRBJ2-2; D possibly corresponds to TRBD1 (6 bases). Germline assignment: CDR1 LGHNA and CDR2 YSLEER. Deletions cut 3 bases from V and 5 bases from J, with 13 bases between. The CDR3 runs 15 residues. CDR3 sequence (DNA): TGCGCCAGCAGCCACTACAGGGTGGGGACCGGGGAGCTGTTTTTT. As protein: CASSHYRVGTGELFF.

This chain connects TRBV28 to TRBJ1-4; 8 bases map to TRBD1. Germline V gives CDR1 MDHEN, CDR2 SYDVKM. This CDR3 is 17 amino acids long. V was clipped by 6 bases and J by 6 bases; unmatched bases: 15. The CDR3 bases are TGTGCCAGCAGCTTTCTTCCCCGTGGACAGGGATATGAAAAACTGTTTTTT. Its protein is CASSFLPRGQGYEKLFF.

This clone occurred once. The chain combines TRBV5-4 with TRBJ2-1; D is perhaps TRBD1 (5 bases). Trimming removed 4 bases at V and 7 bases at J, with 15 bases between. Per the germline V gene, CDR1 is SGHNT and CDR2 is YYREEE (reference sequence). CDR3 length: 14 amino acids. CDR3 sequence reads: CASSPNGRANEQFF. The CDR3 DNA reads TGTGCCAGCAGCCCTAATGGCAGGGCTAATGAGCAGTTCTTC.

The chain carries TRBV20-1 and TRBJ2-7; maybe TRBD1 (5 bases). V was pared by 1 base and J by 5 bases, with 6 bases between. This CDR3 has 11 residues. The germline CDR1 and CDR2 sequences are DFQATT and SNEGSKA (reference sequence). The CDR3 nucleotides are TGCAGTGCTAGAGGGGGCCACGAGCAGTACTTC. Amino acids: CSARGGHEQYF.

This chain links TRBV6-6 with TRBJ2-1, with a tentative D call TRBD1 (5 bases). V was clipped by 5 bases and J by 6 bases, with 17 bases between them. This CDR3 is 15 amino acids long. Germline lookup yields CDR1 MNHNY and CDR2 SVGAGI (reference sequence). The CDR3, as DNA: TGTGCCAGCAGTCGGAGAGTCGGCAGGGCCAATGAGCAGTTCTTC. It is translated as CASSRRVGRANEQFF.

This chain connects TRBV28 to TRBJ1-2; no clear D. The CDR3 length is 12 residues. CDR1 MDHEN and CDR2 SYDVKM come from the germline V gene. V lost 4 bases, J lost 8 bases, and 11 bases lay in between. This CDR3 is CASSYGSGGYTF. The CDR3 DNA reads TGTGCCAGCAGTTACGGGTCGGGCGGCTACACCTTC.